The 9 T cell receptor beta chains below all came from one sample that was sequenced in a study of Ad26.COV2.S vaccination and SARS-CoV-2 variants. Method: immunoSEQ multiplex PCR; TCRdb's copy keeps in-frame clones and lacks some. The repertoire includes about 140,000 clones, around 86% of them detected once, and approximately 5.1% sits in the top ten. Source: peripheral blood, taken after recovery from COVID-19. The source is a human donor who had recovered from COVID-19.

This rearrangement joins TRBV6-1 to TRBJ2-6; D is unresolved. This CDR3 has 17 amino acids. V lost 1 base, J lost 0 bases, and 10 bases lay in between. Germline values: CDR1 MNHNS, CDR2 SASEGT. The CDR3 sequence: CASSEGTAVSGANVLTF. The DNA of the CDR3 is TGTGCCAGCAGTGAAGGTACAGCCGTCTCTGGGGCCAACGTCCTGACTTTC.

This chain connects TRBV28 to TRBJ2-3; 11 bases map to TRBD2. The CDR3 has 15 residues. V lost 6 bases, J lost 3 bases, and 5 bases stayed unmatched. Germline V CDR1 and CDR2: MDHEN, SYDVKM. The CDR3 here is CASSSRTSGTDTQYF. CDR3 sequence (DNA): TGTGCCAGCAGCTCCAGGACTAGCGGGACAGATACGCAGTATTTT.

This chain joins TRBV19 and TRBJ2-3; 11 bases agree with TRBD2. V gave up 7 bases and J gave up 3 bases; unmatched junction bases: 12. The CDR3 length is 17 residues. Germline V gene data show CDR1 as LNHDA and CDR2 as SQIVND (reference sequence). CDR3 sequence (DNA): TGTGCCAGTAAACGGACTAGCGGGTTCCTAGGAACAGATACGCAGTATTTT. Amino acids: CASKRTSGFLGTDTQYF. Based on the CDR3 plus reference TRBV19 and TRBJ2-3, the full variable domain is DGGITQSPKYLFRKEGQNVTLSCEQNLNHDAMYWYRQDPGQGLRLIYYSQIVNDFQKGDIAEGYSVSREKKESFPLTVTSAQKNPTAFYLCASKRTSGFLGTDTQYFGPGTRLTVL.

The sample holds one count of this clone. The chain combines TRBV10-3 with TRBJ2-3; D may be TRBD2 (6 bases). The V gene lost 3 bases and the J gene lost 3 bases, with 13 bases spanning the gap. The CDR3 covers 15 residues. Looked up from germline, CDR1 is ENHRY and CDR2 is SYGVKD. The CDR3 region has the DNA TGTGCCATCAGTGATTCGGAACGGGGGACAGATACGCAGTATTTT. This translates into CAISDSERGTDTQYF.

The V gene is TRBV4-3, the J gene TRBJ1-1; D gene ambiguous. The CDR3 length is 14 residues. Deletions cut 0 bases from V and 1 base from J, with 6 bases between. Germline assignment: CDR1 LGHNA and CDR2 YSLEER. The CDR3 loop reads CASSQDHSNTEAFF. The CDR3 bases are TGCGCCAGCAGCCAAGATCACTCGAACACTGAAGCTTTCTTT.

The chain is built from TRBV10-3 and TRBJ2-1, with 8 bases aligning to TRBD1. The V gene's germline CDR1 is ENHRY and CDR2 SYGVKD. This CDR3 is 15 amino acids long. The J segment lost 7 bases and the V segment lost 4 bases, leaving 9 bases of the junction unmatched. CDR3 in DNA: TGTGCCATCAGTGGCCCCACAGGGGGGACGAATGAGCAGTTCTTC. It is translated as CAISGPTGGTNEQFF.

This clone was observed a few times. The chain combines TRBV27 with TRBJ1-1; D may be TRBD1 (5 bases). The CDR3 has 14 residues. V shed 7 bases and J shed 4 bases, with 16 bases lying between them. Germline lookup yields CDR1 MNHEY and CDR2 SMNVEV (reference sequence). The CDR3: CASKDGPGGTEAFF. The CDR3 DNA reads as TGTGCCAGCAAAGACGGCCCCGGGGGCACTGAAGCTTTCTTT.

This rearrangement joins TRBV6-5 to TRBJ2-7, with a weak D call TRBD1 (6 bases). Germline loops: CDR1 MNHEY, CDR2 SVGAGI. This CDR3 is built from 14 residues. V was clipped by 5 bases and J by 3 bases, with 14 bases between them. Written as DNA, the CDR3 is TGTGCCAGCAGTCCCAGGACAGCCCACTACGAGCAGTACTTC. Protein sequence: CASSPRTAHYEQYF.

V gene TRBV14 combines with J gene TRBJ1-4; TRBD1 is a possible D gene (6 bases). Looked up from germline, CDR1 is SGHDN and CDR2 is FVKESK. The CDR3 extends over 17 amino acids. With 3 bases removed from V and 8 bases from J, the gap between germline ends came to 22 bases. This CDR3 reads CASSHGGGGGAGEKLFF. The DNA for the CDR3 is TGTGCCAGCAGCCACGGAGGCGGTGGGGGCGCGGGAGAAAAACTGTTTTTT.